The clone carrying this TCR beta chain was observed at least ten times. These data originate in a study of T cells in Graves' hyperthyroidism and ophthalmopathy. The TCR beta CDR3 regions underwent amplification using RNA transcripts as the source. First-round RT-PCR of the TCR CDR3 relied on the HTBI primer set. TCRdb processed the multiplex PCR reads anew with MiXCR; each CDR3 protein has one entry. Found here are 110,000 to 150,000 distinct CDR3 sequences, approximately 20% of them singletons; the top ten hold around 70%. The CDR3 runs to 14 residues. V lost 4 bases, J lost 2 bases, and 8 bases stayed unmatched. The germline V gene has CDR1 SQVTM and CDR2 ANQGSEA.

The chain joins TRBV29-1 to TRBJ2-7; 7 positions agree with TRBD2. Sequencing was performed on blood. The TCR was taken from a woman aged 45-65 years with Graves' hyperthyroidism that later progressed to Graves' ophthalmopathy. The CDR3 spells CSVVKASGAYEQYF. As DNA, the CDR3 is TGCAGCGTTGTGAAGGCTAGCGGTGCCTACGAGCAGTACTTC.